This T cell receptor (beta chain) was captured by sequencing in a study of control samples from healthy donors and cancer patients. Per germline, CDR1 SGHAT and CDR2 FQNNGV. CDR3 size: 15 residues. V dropped 0 bases and J dropped 6 bases, with 14 bases sitting between them. The data were produced by immunoSEQ multiplex PCR, yet TCRdb's version contains in-frame clones alone and is incomplete. This sample has 60,000 to 80,000 clones, with roughly 87% found just once. This TCR was sampled from a woman between 45 and 65 years old in good health. What was sequenced was blood. The V gene is TRBV11-2, the J gene TRBJ1-1; D is ambiguous. The CDR3 DNA reads TGTGCCAGCAGCTTAGATGGGATTGGTAACGCTGAAGCTTTCTTT. This encodes CASSLDGIGNAEAFF.